This T cell receptor (beta chain) was recorded in a study of post-analysis software for immune sequencing data. As for the study in general: Included courses were relapsing-remitting and secondary progressive multiple sclerosis; progressive-relapsing multiple sclerosis was also included.

Study-wide results and caveats: TRBV5-6, TRBV5-1 and TRBV20-1 were among a handful of TRBV segments more frequent in patients than controls.

The TCR beta cDNA libraries carried unique molecular identifiers. TCRdb recomputed calls from the PCR reads with MiXCR, one row per CDR3 protein. The table records around 440,000 distinct CDR3 sequences, roughly 46% of them present only once. As concerns this clonotype: Its antigen is not identified.

V was pared by 0 bases and J by 4 bases, with 11 bases of the junction left unmatched. The CDR3 has 16 amino acids. In germline, CDR1 is SQVTM, CDR2 ANQGSEA. This chain connects TRBV29-1 to TRBJ1-2; TRBD1 matches at 7 bases. Sequencing was performed on blood. This TCR was sampled from a girl between 10 and 17 years old with multiple sclerosis. This CDR3 reads CSVEDPGQHFSYGYTF. CDR3 coding DNA: TGCAGCGTTGAAGATCCGGGACAGCACTTTAGCTATGGCTACACCTTC.